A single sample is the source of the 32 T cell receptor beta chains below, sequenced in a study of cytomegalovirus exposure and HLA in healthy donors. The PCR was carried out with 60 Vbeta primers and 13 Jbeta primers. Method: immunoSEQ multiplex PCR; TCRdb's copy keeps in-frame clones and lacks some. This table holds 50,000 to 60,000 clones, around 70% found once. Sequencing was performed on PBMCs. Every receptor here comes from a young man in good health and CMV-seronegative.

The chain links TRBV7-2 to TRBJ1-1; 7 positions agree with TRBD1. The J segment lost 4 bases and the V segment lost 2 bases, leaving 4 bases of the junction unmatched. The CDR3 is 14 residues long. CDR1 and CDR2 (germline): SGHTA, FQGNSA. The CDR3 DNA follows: TGTGCCAGCAGCTTAAGACAGGGAAGCACTGAAGCTTTCTTT. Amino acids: CASSLRQGSTEAFF.

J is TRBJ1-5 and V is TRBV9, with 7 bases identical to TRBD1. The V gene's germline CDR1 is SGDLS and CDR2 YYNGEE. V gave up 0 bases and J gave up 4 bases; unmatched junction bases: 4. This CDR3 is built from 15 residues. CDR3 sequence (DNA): TGTGCCAGCAGCGTAGGAGGGGGCGGGAATCAGCCCCAGCATTTT. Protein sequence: CASSVGGGGNQPQHF.

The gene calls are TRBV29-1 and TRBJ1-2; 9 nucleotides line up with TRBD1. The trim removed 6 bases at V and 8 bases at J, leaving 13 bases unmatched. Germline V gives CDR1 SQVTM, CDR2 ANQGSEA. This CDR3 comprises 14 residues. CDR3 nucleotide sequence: TGCAGCGTGAGGGGGGACAGGGTACCAAGGGGCTACACCTTC. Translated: CSVRGDRVPRGYTF.

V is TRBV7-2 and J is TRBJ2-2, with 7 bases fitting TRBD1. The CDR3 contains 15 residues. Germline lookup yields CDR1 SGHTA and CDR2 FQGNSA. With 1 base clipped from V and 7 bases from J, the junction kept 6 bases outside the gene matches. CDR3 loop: CASSLVAQGSGELFF. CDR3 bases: TGTGCCAGCAGCTTAGTCGCACAGGGGAGCGGGGAGCTGTTTTTT.

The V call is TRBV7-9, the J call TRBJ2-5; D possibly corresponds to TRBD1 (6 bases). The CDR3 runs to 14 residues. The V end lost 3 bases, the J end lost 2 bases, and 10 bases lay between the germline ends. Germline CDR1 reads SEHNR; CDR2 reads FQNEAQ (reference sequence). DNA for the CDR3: TGTGCCAGCAGCTTTAACAGGGTTCAAGAGACCCAGTACTTC. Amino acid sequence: CASSFNRVQETQYF.

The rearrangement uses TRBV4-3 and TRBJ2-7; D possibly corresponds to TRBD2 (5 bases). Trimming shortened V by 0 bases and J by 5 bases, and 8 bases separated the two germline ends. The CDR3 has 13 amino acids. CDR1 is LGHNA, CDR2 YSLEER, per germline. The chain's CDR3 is CASSQDRTDEQYF. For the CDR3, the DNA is TGCGCCAGCAGCCAAGATCGGACTGACGAGCAGTACTTC.

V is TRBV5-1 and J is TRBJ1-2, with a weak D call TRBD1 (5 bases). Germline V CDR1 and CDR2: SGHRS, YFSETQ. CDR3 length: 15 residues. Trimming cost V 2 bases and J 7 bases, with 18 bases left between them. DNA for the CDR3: TGCGCCAGCAGCTTAACCACAGGTGCGGGGACTGGCTACACCTTC. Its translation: CASSLTTGAGTGYTF.

The CDR3 coding sequence is TGTGCCACCGCGGTCGGGAGACCGGAAGAGACCCAGTACTTC. It is translated as CATAVGRPEETQYF. The chain employs TRBV15 and TRBJ2-5; weak D call: TRBD2 (6 bases). The germline V and J ends were trimmed by 8 bases and 3 bases, with 16 bases remaining between them. The CDR3 extends over 14 amino acids. Germline lookup yields CDR1 LNHNV and CDR2 YYDKDF (reference sequence).

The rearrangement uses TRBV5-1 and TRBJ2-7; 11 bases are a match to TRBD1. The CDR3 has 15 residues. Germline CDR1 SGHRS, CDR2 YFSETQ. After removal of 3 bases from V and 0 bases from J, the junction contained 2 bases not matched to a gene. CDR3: CASSSGQGASYEQYF. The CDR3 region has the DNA TGCGCCAGCAGCTCCGGACAGGGGGCCTCCTACGAGCAGTACTTC.

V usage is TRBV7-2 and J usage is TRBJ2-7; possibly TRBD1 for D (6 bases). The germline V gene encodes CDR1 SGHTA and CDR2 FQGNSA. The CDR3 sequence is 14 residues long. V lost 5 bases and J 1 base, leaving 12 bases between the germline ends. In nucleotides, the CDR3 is TGTGCCAGCAGCCTACGAGGGGGATCCTACGAGCAGTACTTC. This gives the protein CASSLRGGSYEQYF.

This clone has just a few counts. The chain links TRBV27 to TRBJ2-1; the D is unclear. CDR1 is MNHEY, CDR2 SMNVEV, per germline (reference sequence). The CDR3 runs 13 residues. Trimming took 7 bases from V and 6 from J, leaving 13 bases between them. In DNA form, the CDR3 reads TGTGCCAGCAACTGGGCATCCGGCAATGAGCAGTTCTTC. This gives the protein CASNWASGNEQFF.

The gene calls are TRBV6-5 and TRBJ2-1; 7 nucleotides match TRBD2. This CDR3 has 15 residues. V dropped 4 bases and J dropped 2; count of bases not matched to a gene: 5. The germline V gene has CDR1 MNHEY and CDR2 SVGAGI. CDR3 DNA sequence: TGTGCCAGCAGTTCCACAGCGGGACCCTACAATGAGCAGTTCTTC. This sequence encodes CASSSTAGPYNEQFF.

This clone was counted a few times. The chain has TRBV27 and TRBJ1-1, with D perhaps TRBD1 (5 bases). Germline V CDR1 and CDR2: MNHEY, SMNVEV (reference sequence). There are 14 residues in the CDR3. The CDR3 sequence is CVAYTIGENTEAFF. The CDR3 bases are TGTGTCGCGTATACCATAGGGGAGAACACTGAAGCTTTCTTT.

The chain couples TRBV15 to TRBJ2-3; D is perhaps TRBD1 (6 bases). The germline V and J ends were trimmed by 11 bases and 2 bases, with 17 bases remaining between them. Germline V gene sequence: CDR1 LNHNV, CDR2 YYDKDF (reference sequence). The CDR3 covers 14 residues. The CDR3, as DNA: TGTGCCGCCCGGACAGAAGATGACACAGATACGCAGTATTTT. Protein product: CAARTEDDTDTQYF. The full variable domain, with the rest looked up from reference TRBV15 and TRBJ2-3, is DAMVIQNPRYQVTQFGKPVTLSCSQTLNHNVMYWYQQKSSQAPKLLFHYYDKDFNNEADTPDNFQSRRPNTSFCFLDIRSPGLGDTAMYLCAARTEDDTDTQYFGPGTRLTVL.

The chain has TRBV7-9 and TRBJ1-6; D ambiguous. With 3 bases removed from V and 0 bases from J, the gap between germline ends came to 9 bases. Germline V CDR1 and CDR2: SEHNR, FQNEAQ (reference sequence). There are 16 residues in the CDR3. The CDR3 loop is CASSLIGSSYNSPLHF. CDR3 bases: TGTGCCAGCAGCTTGATAGGGAGCTCCTATAATTCACCCCTCCACTTT.

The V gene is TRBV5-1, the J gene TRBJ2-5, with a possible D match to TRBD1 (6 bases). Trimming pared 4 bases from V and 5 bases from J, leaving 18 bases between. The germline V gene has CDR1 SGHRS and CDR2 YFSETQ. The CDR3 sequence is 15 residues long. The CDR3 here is CASSLRGGLSETQYF. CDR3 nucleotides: TGCGCCAGCAGCCTTAGAGGGGGTCTGAGTGAGACCCAGTACTTC.

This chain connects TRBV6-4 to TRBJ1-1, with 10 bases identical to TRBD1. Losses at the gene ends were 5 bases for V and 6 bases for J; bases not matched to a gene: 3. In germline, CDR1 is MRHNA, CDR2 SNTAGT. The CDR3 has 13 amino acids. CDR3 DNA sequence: TGTGCCAGCAGTCGGGACAGGGGAGCTGAAGCTTTCTTT. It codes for CASSRDRGAEAFF.

CDR3 in DNA: TGTGCCAGCAGCTCTGCCCTCCGAGAGGGTGGCTACACCTTC. As protein: CASSSALREGGYTF. The chain employs TRBV11-2 and TRBJ1-2; D unclear. The V gene lost 4 bases and the J gene lost 7 bases, with 16 bases spanning the gap. Germline V gene lookup returns CDR1 SGHAT and CDR2 FQNNGV. This CDR3 contains 14 residues.

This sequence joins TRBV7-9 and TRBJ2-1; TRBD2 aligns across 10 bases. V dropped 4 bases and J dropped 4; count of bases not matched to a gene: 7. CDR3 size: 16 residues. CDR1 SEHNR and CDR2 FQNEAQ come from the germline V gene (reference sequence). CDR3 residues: CASSSFTGLAYNEQFF. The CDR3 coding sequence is TGTGCCAGCAGCTCTTTTACGGGACTAGCGTACAATGAGCAGTTCTTC. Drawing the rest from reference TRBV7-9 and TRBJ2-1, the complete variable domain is DTGVSQNPRHKITKRGQNVTFRCDPISEHNRLYWYRQTLGQGPEFLTYFQNEAQLEKSRLLSDRFSAERPKGSFSTLEIQRTEQGDSAMYLCASSSFTGLAYNEQFFGPGTRLTVL.

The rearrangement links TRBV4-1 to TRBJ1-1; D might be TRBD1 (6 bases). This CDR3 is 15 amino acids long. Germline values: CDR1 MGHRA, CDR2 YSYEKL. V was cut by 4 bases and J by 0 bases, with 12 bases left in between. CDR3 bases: TGCGCCAGCAGCCTATCGACAGGTTTGAACACTGAAGCTTTCTTT. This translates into CASSLSTGLNTEAFF.

CDR3 sequence reads: CASRGGLAYEQYF. In DNA form, the CDR3 reads TGTGCCAGCAGGGGGGGGCTTGCCTACGAGCAGTACTTC. The rearrangement joins TRBV27 to TRBJ2-7, with D possibly being TRBD2 (7 bases). Germline V gene sequence: CDR1 MNHEY, CDR2 SMNVEV (reference sequence). CDR3 length equals 13 residues. Between the trimmed V and J ends, which lost 6 bases and 2 bases, there was a span of 11 bases.

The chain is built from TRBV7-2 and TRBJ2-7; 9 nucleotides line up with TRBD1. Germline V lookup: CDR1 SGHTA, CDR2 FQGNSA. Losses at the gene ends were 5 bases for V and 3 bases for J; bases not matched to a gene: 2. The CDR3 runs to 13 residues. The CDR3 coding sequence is TGTGCCAGCAGCCCGGGACAGGGCTACGAGCAGTACTTC. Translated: CASSPGQGYEQYF.

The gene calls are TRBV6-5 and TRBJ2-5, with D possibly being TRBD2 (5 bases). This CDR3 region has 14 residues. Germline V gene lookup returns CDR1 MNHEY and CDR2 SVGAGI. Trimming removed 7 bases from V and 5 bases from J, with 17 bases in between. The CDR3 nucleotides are TGTGCCAGCATGCTCTTAGCGTCGGGGGAGACCCAGTACTTC. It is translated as CASMLLASGETQYF.

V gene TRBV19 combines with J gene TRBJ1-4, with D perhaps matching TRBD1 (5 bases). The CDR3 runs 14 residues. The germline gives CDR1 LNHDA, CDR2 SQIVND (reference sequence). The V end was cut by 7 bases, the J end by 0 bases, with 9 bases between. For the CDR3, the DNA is TGTGCCAGTAAGACAGACACAACTAATGAAAAACTGTTTTTT. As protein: CASKTDTTNEKLFF.

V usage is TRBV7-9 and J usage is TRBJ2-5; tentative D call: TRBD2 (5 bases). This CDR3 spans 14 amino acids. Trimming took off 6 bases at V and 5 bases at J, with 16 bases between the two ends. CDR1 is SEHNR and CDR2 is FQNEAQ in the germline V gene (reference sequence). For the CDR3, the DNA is TGTGCCAGCAGTTCATTCGGGGTGACGGAGACCCAGTACTTC. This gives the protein CASSSFGVTETQYF.

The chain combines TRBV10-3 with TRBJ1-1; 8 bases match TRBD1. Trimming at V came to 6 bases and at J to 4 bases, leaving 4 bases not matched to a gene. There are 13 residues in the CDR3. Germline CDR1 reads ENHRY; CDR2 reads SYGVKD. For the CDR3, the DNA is TGTGCCATCAGGACAGGGGTAGGCACTGAAGCTTTCTTT. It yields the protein CAIRTGVGTEAFF.

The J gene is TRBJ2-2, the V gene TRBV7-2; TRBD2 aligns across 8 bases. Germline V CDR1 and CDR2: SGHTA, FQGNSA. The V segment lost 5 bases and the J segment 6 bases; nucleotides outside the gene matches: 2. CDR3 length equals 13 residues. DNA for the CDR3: TGTGCCAGCAGCCTGACTAGCGCCGGGGAGCTGTTTTTT. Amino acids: CASSLTSAGELFF.

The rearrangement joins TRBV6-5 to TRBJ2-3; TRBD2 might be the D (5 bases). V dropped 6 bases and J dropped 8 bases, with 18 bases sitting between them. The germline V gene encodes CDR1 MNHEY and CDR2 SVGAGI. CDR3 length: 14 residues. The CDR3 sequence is CASRTGRVSTTQYF. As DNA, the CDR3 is TGTGCCAGCAGGACCGGGCGGGTTTCGACTACGCAGTATTTT.

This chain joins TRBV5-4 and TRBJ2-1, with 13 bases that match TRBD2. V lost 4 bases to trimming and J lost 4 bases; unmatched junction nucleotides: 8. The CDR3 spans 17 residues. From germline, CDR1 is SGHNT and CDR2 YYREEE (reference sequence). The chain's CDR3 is CASSPAGGLAGYNEQFF. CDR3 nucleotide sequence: TGTGCCAGCAGCCCGGCGGGGGGACTAGCGGGGTACAATGAGCAGTTCTTC.

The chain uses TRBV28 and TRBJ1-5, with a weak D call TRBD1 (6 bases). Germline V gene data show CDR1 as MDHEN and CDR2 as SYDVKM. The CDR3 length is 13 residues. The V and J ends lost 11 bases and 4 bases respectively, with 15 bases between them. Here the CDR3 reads CAGSRGGNQPQHF. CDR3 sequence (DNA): TGTGCCGGCTCGAGGGGGGGGAATCAGCCCCAGCATTTT.

CDR3 in DNA: TGTGCCAGCAGCCTAGAGGGGCAGAGGGAAAAACTGTTTTTT. It is translated as CASSLEGQREKLFF. This sequence joins TRBV13 and TRBJ1-4; maybe TRBD1 (5 bases). Trimming shortened V by 5 bases and J by 8 bases, and 15 bases separated the two germline ends. CDR3 length equals 14 residues. Germline CDR1 PRHDT, CDR2 FYEKMQ (reference sequence).

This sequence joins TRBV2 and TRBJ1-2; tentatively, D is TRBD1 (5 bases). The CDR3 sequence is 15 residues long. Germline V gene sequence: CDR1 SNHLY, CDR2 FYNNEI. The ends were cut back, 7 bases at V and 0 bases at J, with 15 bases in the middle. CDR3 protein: CASNPRQLANYGYTF. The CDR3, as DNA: TGTGCCAGCAACCCAAGACAGCTAGCTAACTATGGCTACACCTTC.